These T cell receptor beta chains were read from a single sample in a study of CD8 T cells in Susac syndrome. TCRdb reprocessed the immunoSEQ multiplex PCR reads with MiXCR, giving one entry per CDR3 protein. The sample yields more than 150,000 distinct CDR3 sequences, roughly 95% seen once. The sample consisted of CD4+ T cells from PBMCs. Receptor source: a human donor with Susac syndrome. CDR3s include the opening cysteine and the closing phenylalanine or tryptophan. The D gene is left open where the match is weak. For some rows the clone size is stated as once, few or many, or as a class when expanded; others skip it.

v_call,j_call,d_call,clone_size,cdr3_nt,cdr3_aa
TRBV7-9,TRBJ2-7,.,once,TGTGCCAGCAGTTGGGTAGGGCAATACGAGCAGTACTTC,CASSWVGQYEQYF
TRBV12-3/TRBV12-4,TRBJ2-7,TRBD2,once,TGTGCCAGCAGCCTTGGGACTAGCGGGATGGGTGGCAACGAGCAGTACTTC,CASSLGTSGMGGNEQYF
TRBV7-7,TRBJ2-3,.,.,TGTGCTAGCAGCTTCGGGAACACAGATACGCAGTATTTT,CASSFGNTDTQYF
TRBV6-5,TRBJ1-2,.,once,TGTGCCAGCAGCTGGGGGGGCAGAAACTATGGCTACACCTTC,CASSWGGRNYGYTF
TRBV16,TRBJ1-3,.,.,TGTGCCAGCAGCCAAGGTAGCGGGCCTGGAAACACCATATATTTT,CASSQGSGPGNTIYF
TRBV5-4,TRBJ1-1,.,.,TGTGCCAGCAGCTTGGGGCCCAGGGACACTGAAGCTTTCTTT,CASSLGPRDTEAFF
TRBV18,TRBJ2-5,TRBD2,.,TGTGCCAGCACGACGACTAGCGGGAGGGCAGAGACCCAGTACTTC,CASTTTSGRAETQYF
TRBV29-1,TRBJ2-5,.,once,TGCAGCGTTGTGAGGGGTCCAGAGACCCAGTACTTC,CSVVRGPETQYF
TRBV13,TRBJ1-2,.,.,TGTGCCAGCAGCTTGGGACTTAACTATGGCTACACCTTC,CASSLGLNYGYTF
TRBV30,TRBJ1-2,TRBD1,.,TGTGCCTGGAGTGTAGAGGGACAGGGGAGTAGTGGCTACACCTTC,CAWSVEGQGSSGYTF
TRBV13,TRBJ1-3,.,.,TGTGCCAGCAGCTTAGAGGGAACAGGAAACACCATATATTTT,CASSLEGTGNTIYF
TRBV30,TRBJ1-1,.,few,TGTGCCTGGAGCGCCCTGGTGAACACTGAAGCTTTCTTT,CAWSALVNTEAFF
TRBV20-1,TRBJ1-1,.,.,TGCAGTGCTAGAGATACAGGGTTCGGGCCAAACACTGAAGCTTTCTTT,CSARDTGFGPNTEAFF
TRBV28,TRBJ1-1,.,few,TGTGCCAGCAGGGGGGAGGACACTGAAGCTTTCTTT,CASRGEDTEAFF
TRBV29-1,TRBJ2-3,.,.,TGCAGCGCGTTACAGGGTTGGGCGCAGTATTTT,CSALQGWAQYF
TRBV5-4,TRBJ2-5,.,once,TGTGCCAGCATGGGGGCTGGCGAGACCCAGTACTTC,CASMGAGETQYF
TRBV5-1,TRBJ1-2,TRBD1,once,TGCGCCAGCAGCATGGGACAGGGATCAAACTATGGCTACACCTTC,CASSMGQGSNYGYTF
TRBV7-9,TRBJ1-5,.,.,TGTGCCAGCAGCTTAGGGGCCGGAGGTCAGCCCCAGCATTTT,CASSLGAGGQPQHF
TRBV6-2/TRBV6-3,TRBJ2-1,.,.,TGTGCCAGCAGTTACGGATTCGGGGGAGTCGATGAGCAGTTCTTC,CASSYGFGGVDEQFF
TRBV2,TRBJ2-4,.,.,TGTGCCAGCAGTGATCAGGGATTGTCTATTCAGTACTTC,CASSDQGLSIQYF
TRBV28,TRBJ1-5,TRBD1,.,TGTGCCAGCAGTTTTCCCCAAACGGACAGGAGGTTCTATCAGCCCCAGCATTTT,CASSFPQTDRRFYQPQHF
TRBV6-6,TRBJ2-7,TRBD1,.,TGTGCCAGCAGACACCCGGGACAGGGTGCTTACGAGCAGTACTTC,CASRHPGQGAYEQYF
TRBV18,TRBJ1-1,.,.,TGTGCCAGCTCACCACTGGCCTCGGGGAAGGACACTGAAGCTTTCTTT,CASSPLASGKDTEAFF